This T cell receptor beta chain was sequenced for a study of blood T cell repertoires in COVID-19. Study in general: From the United States, Italy and Spain came samples of acute and convalescent COVID-19. In each case, the material was cDNA or gDNA derived from T cells, B-cell-depleted T cells, or PBMCs.

The CDR3 runs 15 residues. The germline V gene has CDR1 MNHEY and CDR2 SVGAGI. The V end lost 6 bases, the J end lost 1 base, and 13 bases lay between the germline ends. In the source study's methods: Reference gene primer amplification yielded estimated nucleated cell counts. Sequenced by immunoSEQ multiplex PCR; TCRdb stores in-frame clones only, minus some. V and J calls plus clone size are reproduced from that table; the DNA served to infer D and trimming. The table lists about 83,000 clones, 87% of them singletons, with approximately 5.1% in the top ten. The sequenced material came from peripheral blood. The source of this sequence is a man between 60 and 75 years old with acute or convalescent COVID-19. The J gene is TRBJ1-5, the V gene TRBV6-5, with no clear D. The CDR3 sequence: CASREEAPSNQPQHF. CDR3 in DNA: TGTGCCAGCAGGGAGGAGGCCCCCAGCAATCAGCCCCAGCATTTT.